The 23 T cell receptor beta chains below were found in one sample sequenced in a study of blood T cell repertoires in COVID-19. Profiled with immunoSEQ multiplex PCR; TCRdb holds only in-frame clones, not every one. Seen here are approximately 46,000 clones, 86% observed once, and the top ten hold under 15%. What was sequenced was peripheral blood. The receptors were sampled from a human donor in a cohort sampled during active COVID-19.

V is TRBV7-2 and J is TRBJ2-1; 9 nucleotides align to TRBD1. Per germline, CDR1 SGHTA and CDR2 FQGNSA. The CDR3 is 15 residues long. Germline trimming cut 4 bases from V and 0 bases from J; bases unmatched to any gene: 1. The DNA for the CDR3 is TGTGCCAGCAGCTGGGGACAGGGCTCCTACAATGAGCAGTTCTTC. It yields the protein CASSWGQGSYNEQFF.

The chain has TRBV5-4 and TRBJ1-2, with TRBD1 matching over 8 bases. V lost 0 bases, J lost 4 bases, and 8 bases stayed unmatched. The CDR3 extends over 16 amino acids. Per germline, CDR1 SGHNT and CDR2 YYREEE (reference sequence). This CDR3 is CASSLVAGGAGYGYTF. CDR3 DNA: TGTGCCAGCAGCTTGGTGGCAGGGGGCGCGGGCTATGGCTACACCTTC.

This chain links TRBV19 with TRBJ1-5; a weak D match, TRBD1 (5 bases). Germline values: CDR1 LNHDA, CDR2 SQIVND (reference sequence). The CDR3 is 16 amino acids. V was pared by 0 bases and J by 7 bases, with 16 bases between. The CDR3 DNA follows: TGTGCCAGTAGTATAGATGGGGGGTTAGTAGGGCAGCCCCAGCATTTT. Translated, it gives CASSIDGGLVGQPQHF.

This chain uses TRBV5-4 with TRBJ2-7; 9 nucleotides line up with TRBD1. The germline V gene encodes CDR1 SGHNT and CDR2 YYREEE (reference sequence). The CDR3 loop spans 14 amino acids. V trimming: 1 base; J trimming: 5 bases; junction bases outside the gene matches: 4. The CDR3 region is CASSLPTGGNEQYF. The DNA for the CDR3 is TGTGCCAGCAGCTTGCCTACAGGGGGCAACGAGCAGTACTTC.

This clone was detected only once. Compared with germline, one end of the junction differs, possibly owing to a read error. V is TRBV2 and J is TRBJ1-5; D might be TRBD1 (5 bases). The CDR3 has 14 residues. Germline V gene sequence: CDR1 SNHLY, CDR2 FYNNEI. CDR3 residues: CANSERQSNQPQHF. Here the CDR3 DNA reads TGTGCCAACAGTGAACGACAGAGCAATCAGCCCCAGCATTTT.

This clone was seen only once. The chain combines TRBV5-1 with TRBJ2-4; 7 bases line up with TRBD2. This CDR3 is 16 amino acids long. Germline V gene lookup returns CDR1 SGHRS and CDR2 YFSETQ. J was trimmed by 4 bases and V by 0 bases; bases with no gene match: 7. CDR3 region: CASSLGAASGKNIQYF. CDR3 nucleotides: TGCGCCAGCAGCTTGGGGGCGGCTAGCGGAAAAAACATTCAGTACTTC.

The V call is TRBV5-4, the J call TRBJ2-1; 7 nucleotides agree with TRBD1. CDR3 length: 16 residues. Trimming took 4 bases from V and 4 from J; bases not matched to a gene: 11. In germline, CDR1 is SGHNT, CDR2 YYREEE (reference sequence). This CDR3 reads CASSPPPTGSYNEQFF. CDR3 coding DNA: TGTGCCAGCAGCCCACCCCCGACAGGGTCATACAATGAGCAGTTCTTC.

About this clone: Relative to the germline gene, one junction end is altered; a read error may explain this. The V gene is TRBV27, the J gene TRBJ2-1; weak D call: TRBD1 (5 bases). The CDR3 has 13 residues. Germline lookup yields CDR1 MNHEY and CDR2 SMNVEV (reference sequence). The CDR3 coding sequence is TGTGCCAGCAGTCTATCAAGGGGTAATGAGCAGTTCTTC. Encoded protein: CASSLSRGNEQFF.

The rearrangement links TRBV18 to TRBJ2-1; 8 nucleotides agree with TRBD2. J was trimmed by 4 bases and V by 1 base; bases with no gene match: 12. This CDR3 contains 18 residues. Germline V gene data show CDR1 as KGHSH and CDR2 as LQKENI. CDR3: CASSPLSWRGAGYNEQFF. Written as DNA, the CDR3 is TGTGCCAGCTCACCACTGTCCTGGCGGGGGGCTGGGTACAATGAGCAGTTCTTC.

The CDR3 is CASSLATYGYTF. CDR3 DNA: TGTGCCAGCAGTTTAGCGACATATGGCTACACCTTC. The chain employs TRBV12-3 or TRBV12-4 and TRBJ1-2; D gene uncertain. The CDR3 is made up of 12 amino acids. V gave up 0 bases and J gave up 5 bases, with 4 bases separating them.

The chain carries TRBV11-2 and TRBJ1-4; possibly TRBD1 for D (6 bases). CDR3 size: 15 residues. V shed 2 bases and J shed 7 bases, with 14 bases lying between them. CDR1 SGHAT and CDR2 FQNNGV come from the germline V gene. The CDR3 is CASSLNYRVREKLFF. The CDR3 DNA reads TGTGCCAGCAGCTTAAATTACAGGGTTCGTGAAAAACTGTTTTTT.

The V and J genes are TRBV27 and TRBJ2-3; 11 bases are shared with TRBD2. CDR3 length: 14 amino acids. Germline assignment: CDR1 MNHEY and CDR2 SMNVEV (reference sequence). Germline trimming cut 6 bases from V and 4 bases from J; bases unmatched to any gene: 3. As DNA, the CDR3 is TGTGCCAGCAGAACTAGCGGGGGTCCAGATACGCAGTATTTT. It codes for CASRTSGGPDTQYF.

The rearrangement joins TRBV7-2 to TRBJ2-6; 8 bases map to TRBD2. V shed 1 base, J shed 0 bases, and the junction held 8 bases outside the gene matches. CDR3 length: 19 residues. Germline V gene sequence: CDR1 SGHTA, CDR2 FQGNSA. The CDR3 protein is CASSLVTLAGLSGANVLTF. Written as DNA, the CDR3 is TGTGCCAGCAGCTTAGTCACTCTAGCGGGTCTCTCTGGGGCCAACGTCCTGACTTTC.

This chain joins TRBV7-8 and TRBJ1-3, with 7 nucleotides matching TRBD1. CDR1 is SGHVS and CDR2 is FQNEAQ in the germline V gene. V shed 4 bases and J 4 bases; nucleotides not matched to a gene: 1. The CDR3 is made up of 13 amino acids. CDR3 loop: CASSSDRGNTIYF. The CDR3 coding sequence is TGTGCCAGCAGCTCGGACAGGGGAAACACCATATATTTT.

V gene TRBV18 combines with J gene TRBJ2-5, with D perhaps matching TRBD1 (6 bases). V was trimmed by 6 bases and J by 1 base, leaving 12 bases between them. There are 14 residues in the CDR3. In germline, CDR1 is KGHSH, CDR2 LQKENI. In DNA, the CDR3 is TGTGCCAGCTCCCCGACAGGAACCCAAGAGACCCAGTACTTC. This encodes CASSPTGTQETQYF. Full variable domain (rest looked up from reference TRBV18 and TRBJ2-5): NAGVMQNPRHLVRRRGQEARLRCSPMKGHSHVYWYRQLPEEGLKFMVYLQKENIIDESGMPKERFSAEFPKEGPSILRIQQVVRGDSAAYFCASSPTGTQETQYFGPGTRLLVL.

The J gene is TRBJ1-3, the V gene TRBV18; the match to TRBD1 covers 7 bases. Germline CDR1 is KGHSH and CDR2 is LQKENI. The CDR3 covers 18 residues. V trimming: 3 bases; J trimming: 2 bases; junction bases outside the gene matches: 13. The CDR3 DNA follows: TGTGCCAGCTCACCGGAACGGAGTAGGGGGCTGGCTGGAAACACCATATATTTT. Its protein is CASSPERSRGLAGNTIYF.

The chain employs TRBV5-4 and TRBJ2-3, with TRBD1 matching 8 bases. With 2 bases clipped from V and 7 bases from J, the junction kept 9 bases outside the gene matches. The CDR3 consists of 15 residues. CDR1 SGHNT and CDR2 YYREEE come from the germline V gene (reference sequence). The CDR3: CASSLRTGSRYTQYF. In DNA form, the CDR3 reads TGTGCCAGCAGCTTAAGGACAGGGTCAAGGTATACGCAGTATTTT.

The chain links TRBV12-5 to TRBJ2-7, with 9 bases fitting TRBD1. Germline values: CDR1 LGHNT, CDR2 FRNRAP. This CDR3 has 16 amino acids. Trimming removed 2 bases from V and 2 bases from J; junction bases left unmatched: 7. The CDR3 coding sequence is TGTGCTAGTGGTTTGCCCCTACAGGGGGCCACCTACGAGCAGTACTTC. Encoded protein: CASGLPLQGATYEQYF. The entire variable domain, with the rest obtained from reference TRBV12-5 and TRBJ2-7, is as follows: DARVTQTPRHKVTEMGQEVTMRCQPILGHNTVFWYRQTMMQGLELLAYFRNRAPLDDSGMPKDRFSAEMPDATLATLKIQPSEPRDSAVYFCASGLPLQGATYEQYFGPGTRLTVT.

The rearrangement joins TRBV27 to TRBJ2-7; the match to TRBD1 covers 8 bases. Germline CDR1 and CDR2: MNHEY and SMNVEV (reference sequence). The CDR3 covers 15 residues. Trimming took 0 bases from V and 3 from J; bases not matched to a gene: 4. CDR3 in DNA: TGTGCCAGCAGTTTATCGCCTGACAGGGGCTACGAGCAGTACTTC. It codes for CASSLSPDRGYEQYF.

V and J are TRBV5-1 and TRBJ2-1, with TRBD2 matching over 10 bases. The CDR3 consists of 14 residues. J gave up 5 bases and V 2 bases, and 1 base lay outside the gene matches. CDR1 and CDR2 (germline): SGHRS, YFSETQ. As DNA, the CDR3 is TGCGCCAGCAGCTTCACTAGCGGGAACAATGAGCAGTTCTTC. Translated, it gives CASSFTSGNNEQFF.

V gene TRBV12-3 or TRBV12-4 combines with J gene TRBJ2-1; 7 positions agree with TRBD1. Trimming cost V 1 base and J 8 bases; bases outside gene matches: 2. This CDR3 spans 13 amino acids. The CDR3 reads CASSLGQGHEQFF. The CDR3 coding sequence is TGTGCCAGCAGTTTAGGACAGGGCCATGAGCAGTTCTTC.

The chain is built from TRBV28 and TRBJ1-2; D is perhaps TRBD1 (5 bases). There are 13 residues in the CDR3. The germline gives CDR1 MDHEN, CDR2 SYDVKM. V was pared by 6 bases and J by 3 bases, with 11 bases between. The CDR3 spells CASSLRGDYGYTF. The CDR3 DNA reads TGTGCCAGCAGCCTACGGGGGGACTATGGCTACACCTTC.

The chain carries TRBV6-1 and TRBJ1-4; 7 bases line up with TRBD1. V gave up 2 bases and J gave up 8 bases; unmatched junction bases: 5. Germline V gene lookup returns CDR1 MNHNS and CDR2 SASEGT. The CDR3 runs to 14 residues. CDR3 DNA: TGTGCCAGCAGTGAACCAGGGGGAGTGGAAAAACTGTTTTTT. It translates to CASSEPGGVEKLFF.